A selection of T cell receptor beta chains follows, all from one sample in a study of blood T cell repertoires in COVID-19. The repertoire was sequenced with immunoSEQ multiplex PCR; TCRdb's copy has only in-frame clones and lacks some. Among more than 7,500 clones listed, about nine tenths were seen once. What was sequenced was peripheral blood. These TCRs come from a woman between 45 and 65 years old with active COVID-19. The CDR3 runs from the conserved cysteine through the conserved F or W. A D gene is named only where the DNA matches it firmly.

v_call d_call cdr3_aa
TRBV10-3 TRBD1 CAISAGTASQIRQYF
TRBV3-1/TRBV3-2 TRBD2 CASSQDPGLGGETQYF
TRBV20-1 . CSARADYEQYF
TRBV13 . CASSFGGSNQPQHF
TRBV29-1 TRBD1 CSVGGGKGYTF
TRBV28 TRBD1 CASSYTRETGGYEQYF
TRBV30 TRBD1 CAWSLRGQVGNTEAFF
TRBV18 . CASSPRQGIDTQYF
TRBV19 TRBD1 CASRGPGQGYYNEQFF
TRBV5-1 TRBD1 CASSLDRGEAFF
TRBV12-2 . CASRTGEHQPQHF
TRBV27 TRBD1 CASSSGTDFLGNQPQHF
TRBV18 . CASSTEITDTQYF
TRBV11-2 . CASSFGGESSYNEQFF
TRBV7-9 . CASSPSLGVNTEAFF
TRBV9 . CASSVGGQNSGNTIYF
TRBV28 . CASSLRPRGEKLFF
TRBV12-3/TRBV12-4 . CASSLVVNEQFF
TRBV5-1 TRBD1 CASSLVVGQGANIQYF
TRBV3-1/TRBV3-2 TRBD2 CASSQGAGGRKDTQYF
TRBV13 . CASSPTGGGLGTQYF
TRBV19 TRBD1 CASSSRGRGYSNQPQHF
TRBV6-6 TRBD1 CASSPPRRGLRNTEAFF
TRBV11-2 . CASSRESSVETQYF
TRBV6-5 TRBD1 CASRGTGGAGYEQYF
TRBV5-1 TRBD1 CASSPEAQGGPEAFF
TRBV5-4 TRBD2 CASSPASGHTGELFF
TRBV5-6 . CASSLGLVASYEQYF
TRBV28 TRBD2 CASSSTSFKAGELFF
TRBV27 . CASSLGLGGHEQYF
TRBV5-1 TRBD1 CASSPDRDSGNTIYF
TRBV7-9 . CASSLAGVLQGIYGYTF
TRBV7-9 TRBD2 CASSRSGRALSGEQFF